These T cell receptor beta chains were read from a single sample in a study of T cells after yellow fever vaccination. TCRdb re-called the 5' RACE reads through MiXCR, storing one row per CDR3 protein. Among fewer than 150,000 distinct CDR3 sequences, more than 5.5% were seen once, and the ten largest hold approximately 2.7%. This specimen consisted of CD4+ T cells sorted from PBMCs, obtained about 49 days after the first yellow fever vaccination. All receptors come from a man aged 18 to 29 who received the YFV17D yellow fever vaccine. Each CDR3 is given with its conserved first and last residue. Each record gives: V gene, clone size, J gene, D gene, CDR3 protein, CDR3 DNA. The D gene is left open where the match is weak. Size tells how often a clone was seen (once, few, many) or the class of an expanded clone, and some rows leave it out.

>TRBV21-1|many|TRBJ1-6|-
CASSKDPYGSPLHF
TGTGCCAGCAGCAAAGACCCCTACGGGTCACCCCTCCACTTT
>TRBV4-2|many|TRBJ1-1|-
CASSQEPGRDTEAFF
TGTGCCAGCAGCCAAGAACCCGGTAGGGACACTGAAGCTTTCTTT
>TRBV2|many|TRBJ2-1|-
CASSENYEQFF
TGTGCCAGCAGTGAAAACTATGAGCAGTTCTTC
>TRBV4-2|few|TRBJ2-5|-
CASSQGAAGRRETQYF
TGTGCCAGCAGCCAGGGCGCCGCGGGGAGGAGGGAGACCCAGTACTTC
>TRBV12-3/TRBV12-4|many|TRBJ2-7|-
CASSLGQDLYEQYF
TGTGCCAGCAGTTTGGGGCAGGACTTATACGAGCAGTACTTC
>TRBV5-1|many|TRBJ1-1|-
CASSLGVSFFLNTEAFF
TGCGCCAGCAGCTTAGGTGTCAGTTTCTTTTTGAACACTGAAGCTTTCTTT
>TRBV11-2|many|TRBJ2-3|-
CASSLMRHGKVTQYF
TGTGCCAGCAGCTTAATGCGGCACGGTAAAGTGACGCAGTATTTT
>TRBV5-1|many|TRBJ1-1|TRBD1
CASGQQGVGTEAFF
TGCGCCAGCGGACAACAGGGGGTAGGCACTGAAGCTTTCTTT
>TRBV27|many|TRBJ1-5|-
CASSSGLNSNQPQHF
TGTGCCAGCAGTTCAGGGCTTAACAGCAATCAGCCCCAGCATTTT
>TRBV27|many|TRBJ1-1|-
CASGASAEAFF
TGTGCCAGCGGCGCGTCCGCTGAAGCTTTCTTT
>TRBV25-1|many|TRBJ1-2|-
CASTSTRGYTF
TGTGCCAGCACCTCAACCCGTGGCTACACCTTC
>TRBV4-1|few|TRBJ2-5|-
CASSQGLAVGETQYF
TGCGCCAGCAGCCAAGGGTTGGCGGTCGGGGAGACCCAGTACTTC
>TRBV12-3/TRBV12-4|many|TRBJ2-7|-
CASSLVGGTYEQYF
TGTGCCAGCAGTTTAGTAGGGGGGACATACGAGCAGTACTTC
>TRBV7-2|many|TRBJ2-1|-
CASSFQGGNEQFF
TGTGCCAGCAGCTTCCAGGGGGGCAATGAGCAGTTCTTC
>TRBV25-1|many|TRBJ2-5|-
CASGRRDSQETQYF
TGTGCCAGCGGTCGGCGGGACAGCCAAGAGACCCAGTACTTC
>TRBV12-3/TRBV12-4|many|TRBJ2-2|-
CASSFTRTTGELFF
TGTGCCAGCAGTTTTACCCGGACGACCGGGGAGCTGTTTTTT
>TRBV5-1|many|TRBJ1-6|-
CASSSRGNLNSPLHF
TGCGCCAGCAGCTCACGGGGTAATCTTAATTCACCCCTCCACTTT
>TRBV9|-|TRBJ2-5|-
CASSARTKETQYF
TGTGCCAGCAGCGCCCGGACTAAAGAGACCCAGTACTTC
>TRBV5-1|many|TRBJ2-5|-
CASSLLGQETQYF
TGCGCCAGCAGCTTGTTGGGACAAGAGACCCAGTACTTC
>TRBV5-4|many|TRBJ2-1|-
CASSTPQYNEQFF
TGTGCCAGCAGCACCCCTCAGTACAATGAGCAGTTCTTC
>TRBV6-1|many|TRBJ1-3|-
CASSSISGNTIYF
TGTGCCAGCAGCTCAATCTCTGGAAACACCATATATTTT
>TRBV2|many|TRBJ2-1|-
CASNSGRYNEQFF
TGTGCCAGCAATTCAGGAAGATACAATGAGCAGTTCTTC
>TRBV7-9|many|TRBJ2-3|-
CASSFSVTLDTQYF
TGTGCCAGCAGCTTTAGCGTGACCCTAGATACGCAGTATTTT
>TRBV7-2|-|TRBJ2-1|TRBD2
CASSPRRSGDEQFF
TGTGCCAGCAGCCCCCGCCGGAGCGGGGATGAGCAGTTCTTC
>TRBV5-1|-|TRBJ2-3|TRBD2
CASSLRPLAGSTDTQYF
TGCGCCAGCAGCTTGAGGCCGTTAGCGGGGTCCACAGATACGCAGTATTTT
>TRBV3-1|many|TRBJ1-5|-
CASSHRQAKGSNQPQHF
TGTGCCAGCAGCCACAGACAGGCTAAGGGGAGTAATCAGCCCCAGCATTTT
>TRBV7-2|many|TRBJ1-2|-
CASSLQGLGYTF
TGTGCCAGCAGCTTACAGGGCCTCGGCTACACCTTC
>TRBV6-1|few|TRBJ2-1|TRBD2
CASRKERGGYNEQFF
TGTGCCAGCAGAAAGGAGCGGGGGGGATACAATGAGCAGTTCTTC
>TRBV27|many|TRBJ2-5|TRBD2
CASKRGANQETQYF
TGTGCCAGCAAGCGGGGGGCGAACCAAGAGACCCAGTACTTC
>TRBV5-1|many|TRBJ2-5|-
CASSEAGTRAPQYF
TGCGCCAGCAGCGAAGCCGGGACCAGGGCGCCCCAGTACTTC
>TRBV20-1|many|TRBJ1-1|TRBD1
CSAEGQWNTEAFF
TGCAGTGCGGAGGGACAGTGGAACACTGAAGCTTTCTTT
>TRBV5-1|few|TRBJ1-1|-
CASSLVAMNTEAFF
TGCGCCAGCAGCTTGGTGGCTATGAACACTGAAGCTTTCTTT
>TRBV7-9|many|TRBJ2-5|TRBD2
CASSLVRGMRETQYF
TGTGCCAGCAGCTTGGTGCGGGGGATGAGAGAGACCCAGTACTTC
>TRBV5-5|many|TRBJ2-3|-
CASSLDPGTGDTQYF
TGTGCCAGCAGCTTGGACCCGGGTACAGGGGATACGCAGTATTTT
>TRBV4-3|many|TRBJ1-2|-
CASSQDRSFDYGYTF
TGCGCCAGCAGCCAAGATAGGAGCTTTGACTATGGCTACACCTTC
>TRBV28|many|TRBJ2-4|-
CASSLSGQMYF
TGTGCCAGCAGTTTAAGTGGACAGATGTACTTC
>TRBV20-1|many|TRBJ1-3|TRBD1
CSARDPRTGTGNTIYF
TGCAGTGCTAGAGATCCCCGGACAGGGACTGGAAACACCATATATTTT
>TRBV5-1|many|TRBJ1-4|-
CASSLGLRTNEKLFF
TGCGCCAGCAGCTTAGGACTGAGAACTAATGAAAAACTGTTTTTT
>TRBV4-1|many|TRBJ1-4|-
CASSHQGLSNEKLFF
TGCGCCAGCAGCCACCAGGGGTTGTCTAATGAAAAACTGTTTTTT
>TRBV2|many|TRBJ2-3|-
CASSPMGLTVSTDTQYF
TGTGCCAGCAGTCCTATGGGATTGACAGTTAGCACAGATACGCAGTATTTT
>TRBV19|many|TRBJ1-5|-
CASSLREAYSNQPQHF
TGTGCCAGCAGTTTGAGAGAGGCCTATAGCAATCAGCCCCAGCATTTT
>TRBV18|-|TRBJ1-1|-
CASSPTQTNTEAFF
TGTGCCAGCTCCCCTACCCAAACGAACACTGAAGCTTTCTTT
>TRBV7-2|many|TRBJ1-2|-
CASSPRQDGYTF
TGTGCCAGCAGCCCGAGGCAGGACGGCTACACCTTC
>TRBV5-4|many|TRBJ1-1|TRBD1
CASSLQGQRNTEAFF
TGTGCCAGCAGCTTACAGGGGCAACGGAACACTGAAGCTTTCTTT
>TRBV29-1|many|TRBJ2-3|-
CSVVGTRGLADTQYF
TGCAGCGTTGTGGGGACCAGGGGCCTTGCAGATACGCAGTATTTT
>TRBV7-2|many|TRBJ1-4|TRBD1
CASSRDSGAEKLFF
TGTGCCAGCAGCCGGGACAGTGGGGCGGAAAAACTGTTTTTT
>TRBV5-1|many|TRBJ2-3|-
CASSPRGGEDTQYF
TGCGCCAGCAGCCCCCGCGGAGGGGAAGATACGCAGTATTTT
>TRBV19|few|TRBJ2-1|-
CASSMSGDSYNEQFF
TGTGCCAGTAGTATGTCGGGGGACTCCTACAATGAGCAGTTCTTC
>TRBV29-1|many|TRBJ2-3|-
CSVWEGATDTQYF
TGCAGCGTTTGGGAGGGGGCGACAGATACGCAGTATTTT